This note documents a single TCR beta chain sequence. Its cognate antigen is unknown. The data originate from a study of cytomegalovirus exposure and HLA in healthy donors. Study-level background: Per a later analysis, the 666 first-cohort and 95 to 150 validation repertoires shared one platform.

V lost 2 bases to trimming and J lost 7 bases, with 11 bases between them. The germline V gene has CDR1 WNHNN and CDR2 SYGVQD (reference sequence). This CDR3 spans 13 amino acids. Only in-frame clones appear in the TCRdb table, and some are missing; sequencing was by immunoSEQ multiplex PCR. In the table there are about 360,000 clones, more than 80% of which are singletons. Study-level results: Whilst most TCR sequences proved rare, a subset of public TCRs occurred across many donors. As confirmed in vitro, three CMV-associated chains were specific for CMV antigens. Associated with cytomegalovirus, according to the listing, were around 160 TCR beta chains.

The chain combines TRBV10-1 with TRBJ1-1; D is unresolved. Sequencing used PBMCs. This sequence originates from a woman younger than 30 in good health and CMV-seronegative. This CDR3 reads CASSEAARSEAFF. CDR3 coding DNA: TGCGCCAGCAGTGAGGCAGCGCGGAGTGAAGCTTTCTTT.